Shown below are 30 T cell receptor beta chains from a single sample sequenced in a study of vaccination and CD4 T cells after COVID-19. The Oncomine TCR Beta short-read assay sequenced DNA from cultured CD4+ T cells. TCRdb recomputed calls from the PCR reads with MiXCR, one row per CDR3 protein. The sample shows 20,000 or so distinct CDR3 sequences, roughly three fifths of them seen only once. This sample's treatment: roughly ten-day PBMC culture with coronavirus spike peptide pools or control peptides (ViraFEST assay). For these TCRs, the target antigens are not known. Sequencing was done on a sample of CD4+ T cells from blood, cultured in vitro. The source is a human donor who had recovered from COVID-19.

The chain is built from TRBV7-9 and TRBJ1-2; D gene unclear. V lost 3 bases to trimming and J lost 6 bases, with 11 bases between them. This CDR3 contains 13 residues. The germline gives CDR1 SEHNR, CDR2 FQNEAQ (reference sequence). The CDR3 bases are TGTGCCAGCAGCTTTTCGGAACTGGATGGCTACACCTTC. Its protein product is CASSFSELDGYTF.

The V and J genes are TRBV20-1 and TRBJ2-3; 10 positions agree with TRBD1. The CDR3 has 13 residues. V dropped 6 bases and J dropped 7; count of bases not matched to a gene: 7. Germline V gives CDR1 DFQATT, CDR2 SNEGSKA (reference sequence). The CDR3 DNA reads as TGCAGTGCAGAGACAGGGGGCTTGTATACGCAGTATTTT. This translates into CSAETGGLYTQYF.

The chain combines TRBV6-2 or TRBV6-3 with TRBJ1-2; D not resolved. The germline V and J ends were trimmed by 6 bases and 6 bases, with 17 bases remaining between them. Germline V lookup: CDR1 MNHEY, CDR2 SVGEGT. CDR3 length: 14 residues. CDR3 residues: CASRGSTTNHGYTF. The CDR3 DNA follows: TGTGCCAGCAGGGGATCGACAACGAACCATGGCTACACCTTC.

This clonotype has only a few counts. This chain uses TRBV10-1 with TRBJ2-3; D is undetermined. CDR1 and CDR2 (germline): WNHNN, SYGVQD (reference sequence). The CDR3 has 11 residues. Between the trimmed V and J ends, which lost 8 bases and 11 bases, there was a span of 14 bases. The CDR3 here is CASAPGDGQYF. For the CDR3, the DNA is TGCGCCAGCGCTCCAGGTGATGGGCAGTATTTT.

The chain combines TRBV6-1 with TRBJ1-1, with no clear D. V dropped 6 bases and J dropped 4 bases, with 9 bases sitting between them. Germline CDR1 and CDR2: MNHNS and SASEGT. The CDR3 is 12 amino acids. The CDR3 DNA sequence: TGTGCCAGCAGCAACGTGGGCACTGAAGCTTTCTTT. As protein: CASSNVGTEAFF.

The J gene is TRBJ2-2, the V gene TRBV7-2, with TRBD1 matching over 7 bases. The germline V gene encodes CDR1 SGHTA and CDR2 FQGNSA. V gave up 5 bases and J gave up 6 bases; unmatched junction bases: 3. This CDR3 is built from 13 residues. CDR3 nucleotide sequence: TGTGCCAGCAGCACCACAGGGGCCGGGGAGCTGTTTTTT. This sequence encodes CASSTTGAGELFF.

This clonotype was found a few times. The V gene is TRBV28, the J gene TRBJ2-2; 12 positions agree with TRBD1. This CDR3 spans 15 amino acids. J lost 10 bases, V lost 2 bases, and 5 bases had no gene match. Germline V gene lookup returns CDR1 MDHEN and CDR2 SYDVKM. The CDR3 loop reads CASSLPPGQGAELFF. The CDR3 DNA reads as TGTGCCAGCAGTTTACCCCCGGGACAGGGGGCGGAGCTGTTTTTT.

CDR3 bases: TGTGCCAGCGTACTGGGACAAACTTATGGCTACACCTTC. Translation gives CASVLGQTYGYTF. The chain combines TRBV5-6 with TRBJ1-2; tentative D call: TRBD1 (6 bases). The CDR3 sequence is 13 residues long. The V gene's germline CDR1 is SGHDT and CDR2 YYEEEE. Trimming left V 7 bases short and J 5 bases short, with 15 bases between.

The chain is built from TRBV24-1 and TRBJ2-5; no definite D call. The CDR3 consists of 11 residues. Germline V gene sequence: CDR1 KGHDR, CDR2 SFDVKD. Trimming removed 3 bases from V and 5 bases from J, with 3 bases in between. CDR3 sequence reads: CATSDLETQYF. CDR3 coding DNA: TGTGCCACCAGTGATCTGGAGACCCAGTACTTC.

This clonotype was counted between two and nine times. The V and J genes are TRBV24-1 and TRBJ2-5; TRBD1 might be the D (6 bases). Trimming removed 9 bases from V and 0 bases from J, with 16 bases in between. The CDR3 is 15 residues long. Looked up from germline, CDR1 is KGHDR and CDR2 is SFDVKD. CDR3 DNA: TGTGCCACCGATTACGGGACACCGTACCAAGAGACCCAGTACTTC. As protein: CATDYGTPYQETQYF.

CDR3 coding DNA: TGTGCCAGGGGAACAGGACAGATCTACGAGCAGTACTTC. Protein sequence: CARGTGQIYEQYF. This chain uses TRBV27 with TRBJ2-7; D is possibly TRBD1 (6 bases). Germline CDR1 is MNHEY and CDR2 is SMNVEV (reference sequence). V was shortened by 9 bases and J by 3 bases, with 15 bases between the two germline ends. The CDR3 runs to 13 residues.

The chain joins TRBV2 to TRBJ1-2; D not certain. V lost 7 bases, J lost 4 bases, and 19 bases lay in between. From germline, CDR1 is SNHLY and CDR2 FYNNEI. The CDR3 is made up of 15 amino acids. CDR3 amino acids: CASTVGASHPYGYTF. The CDR3 bases are TGTGCCAGCACGGTGGGAGCCTCGCACCCCTATGGCTACACCTTC.

This chain uses TRBV10-3 with TRBJ1-5; 7 bases fit TRBD1. J was trimmed by 9 bases and V by 0 bases; bases with no gene match: 5. The CDR3 spans 14 residues. Germline V CDR1 and CDR2: ENHRY, SYGVKD. This CDR3 reads CAISESTGVRPQHF. Written as DNA, the CDR3 is TGTGCCATCAGTGAGTCCACAGGGGTTCGGCCCCAGCATTTT.

The chain has TRBV7-2 and TRBJ1-5; D uncertain. The germline V and J ends were trimmed by 1 base and 0 bases, with 10 bases remaining between them. Per germline, CDR1 SGHTA and CDR2 FQGNSA. The CDR3 spans 16 residues. The CDR3 region is CASSLGPRYSNQPQHF. In DNA, the CDR3 is TGTGCCAGCAGCTTAGGGCCACGGTATAGCAATCAGCCCCAGCATTTT.

This clonotype was found a few times. The rearrangement joins TRBV27 to TRBJ1-1; possibly TRBD1 for D (6 bases). Germline V gene sequence: CDR1 MNHEY, CDR2 SMNVEV (reference sequence). The CDR3 runs to 13 residues. Deletions cut 4 bases from V and 1 base from J, with 7 bases between. CDR3 DNA sequence: TGTGCCAGCAGTTGGACAGAGAACACTGAAGCTTTCTTT. This sequence encodes CASSWTENTEAFF.

The rearrangement links TRBV7-2 to TRBJ2-2; the D is unclear. Germline V CDR1 and CDR2: SGHTA, FQGNSA. Trimming left V 2 bases short and J 1 base short, with 5 bases between. The CDR3 runs to 14 residues. CDR3 in DNA: TGTGCCAGCAGCTTAAGGCAGAACACCGGGGAGCTGTTTTTT. It translates to CASSLRQNTGELFF.

V gene TRBV11-2 combines with J gene TRBJ1-1; 7 bases align to TRBD1. With V trimmed by 5 bases and J by 5 bases, 5 bases remained unmatched. The CDR3 sequence is 13 residues long. Germline V gene data show CDR1 as SGHAT and CDR2 as FQNNGV. The CDR3 sequence is CASSTQGGTEAFF. CDR3 sequence (DNA): TGTGCCAGCAGCACCCAGGGGGGAACTGAAGCTTTCTTT. The entire variable domain, with the rest obtained from reference TRBV11-2 and TRBJ1-1, is as follows: EAGVAQSPRYKIIEKRQSVAFWCNPISGHATLYWYQQILGQGPKLLIQFQNNGVVDDSQLPKDRFSAERLKGVDSTLKIQPAKLEDSAVYLCASSTQGGTEAFFGQGTRLTVV.

The rearrangement uses TRBV7-8 and TRBJ2-2, with D possibly TRBD2 on 6 matching bases. The germline V gene has CDR1 SGHVS and CDR2 FQNEAQ. V was cut by 1 base and J by 6 bases, with 12 bases left in between. This CDR3 has 15 amino acids. Here the CDR3 reads CASSLGGVKAGELFF. In nucleotides, the CDR3 is TGTGCCAGCAGCTTAGGGGGGGTAAAAGCCGGGGAGCTGTTTTTT. The full variable domain, its missing parts supplied by reference TRBV7-8 and TRBJ2-2, is GAGVSQSPRYKVAKRGQDVALRCDPISGHVSLFWYQQALGQGPEFLTYFQNEAQLDKSGLPSDRFFAERPEGSVSTLKIQRTQQEDSAVYLCASSLGGVKAGELFFGEGSRLTVL.

This clonotype has more than one count but fewer than ten. This sequence joins TRBV19 and TRBJ1-1; a possible D gene is TRBD1 (6 bases). With 3 bases removed from V and 4 bases from J, the gap between germline ends came to 9 bases. This CDR3 contains 13 residues. Germline loops: CDR1 LNHDA, CDR2 SQIVND (reference sequence). CDR3 region: CASSIGGGTEAFF. CDR3 bases: TGTGCCAGTAGTATTGGAGGGGGCACTGAAGCTTTCTTT.

The chain recombines TRBV20-1 with TRBJ1-1; 11 nucleotides match TRBD1. The CDR3 spans 12 residues. Germline CDR1 DFQATT, CDR2 SNEGSKA (reference sequence). Trimming removed 3 bases from V and 6 bases from J; junction bases left unmatched: 0. CDR3 loop: CSARGQGAEAFF. For the CDR3, the DNA is TGCAGTGCTAGGGGACAGGGGGCTGAAGCTTTCTTT.

Only a few counts were recorded for this clonotype. This rearrangement joins TRBV6-1 to TRBJ1-5, with D perhaps TRBD1 (6 bases). The CDR3 spans 14 residues. Between the trimmed V and J ends, which lost 7 bases and 5 bases, there was a span of 15 bases. Germline CDR1 MNHNS, CDR2 SASEGT. CDR3: CASKTGGPDQPQHF. CDR3 in DNA: TGTGCCAGCAAAACGGGGGGGCCGGATCAGCCCCAGCATTTT.

This rearrangement joins TRBV6-1 to TRBJ1-6; no clear D. Germline V gene lookup returns CDR1 MNHNS and CDR2 SASEGT. Trimming cost V 3 bases and J 10 bases, with 10 bases left between them. The CDR3 contains 13 residues. The CDR3 region is CASSDTYGSPLHF. CDR3 nucleotide sequence: TGTGCCAGCAGTGATACATACGGGTCACCCCTCCACTTT.

The table lists this clonotype with a count of one. The chain recombines TRBV5-6 with TRBJ2-3; 14 bases fit TRBD2. Unmatched junction bases numbered 9, after V lost 5 bases and J lost 4 bases. This CDR3 spans 17 amino acids. The germline V gene has CDR1 SGHDT and CDR2 YYEEEE. The CDR3 DNA follows: TGTGCCAGCAGACCACTGGGACTAGCGGGAGCTTCAGATACGCAGTATTTT. As protein: CASRPLGLAGASDTQYF.

This clonotype was detected a few times. This chain uses TRBV5-4 with TRBJ2-1; D is perhaps TRBD2 (6 bases). Per the germline V gene, CDR1 is SGHNT and CDR2 is YYREEE (reference sequence). V was shortened by 1 base and J by 3 bases, with 8 bases between the two germline ends. The CDR3 is 14 amino acids. Written as DNA, the CDR3 is TGTGCCAGCAGCTTGCGGGGGAGCTACAATGAGCAGTTCTTC. Its translation: CASSLRGSYNEQFF.

This sequence joins TRBV20-1 and TRBJ2-7; D is tentatively TRBD1 or TRBD2 (5 bases each). The V end lost 3 bases, the J end lost 2 bases, and 14 bases lay between the germline ends. Germline CDR1 is DFQATT and CDR2 is SNEGSKA (reference sequence). CDR3 length: 14 residues. Here the CDR3 DNA reads TGCAGTGCTAGTAGGGACGGTGTCACCTACGAGCAGTACTTC. It translates to CSASRDGVTYEQYF.

The rearrangement joins TRBV20-1 to TRBJ2-3; D ambiguous. The CDR3 has 14 residues. Germline V lookup: CDR1 DFQATT, CDR2 SNEGSKA (reference sequence). As DNA, the CDR3 is TGCAGCGTGGCCTTCGCGGCTCCTCCAGATACGCAGTATTTT. Translating gives CSVAFAAPPDTQYF.

Only one count was recorded for this clonotype. The chain links TRBV27 to TRBJ2-1; maybe TRBD1 (6 bases). The CDR3 consists of 12 residues. The germline CDR1 and CDR2 sequences are MNHEY and SMNVEV (reference sequence). V gave up 4 bases and J gave up 8 bases, with 9 bases separating them. The CDR3 DNA follows: TGTGCCAGCAGTTCCTACAGGGATGAGCAGTTCTTC. Translated, it gives CASSSYRDEQFF.

The chain's CDR3 is CASSPGTGHQPQHF. DNA for the CDR3: TGTGCCAGCAGTCCCGGGACAGGGCATCAGCCCCAGCATTTT. The rearrangement joins TRBV28 to TRBJ1-5; 9 bases are a match to TRBD1. Germline V gene lookup returns CDR1 MDHEN and CDR2 SYDVKM. The ends lost 5 bases at V and 5 bases at J; junction bases unmatched: 4. The CDR3 length is 14 residues.

The genes are TRBV20-1 and TRBJ2-7; D is unresolved. This CDR3 is built from 16 residues. The V gene's germline CDR1 is DFQATT and CDR2 SNEGSKA (reference sequence). With 4 bases removed from V and 0 bases from J, the gap between germline ends came to 19 bases. The CDR3 DNA sequence: TGCAGTGCTATAACCTCCCCTTTACGGAGCTCCTACGAGCAGTACTTC. Translation gives CSAITSPLRSSYEQYF.

This rearrangement joins TRBV21-1 to TRBJ1-3; the D call TRBD1 from the table was never checked on the DNA. TRBV21-1 is flagged as a pseudogene. This CDR3 region has 19 residues. The DNA for the CDR3 is TGTGCCAGCACCGCGGGGGGACAGGTCCACTTCAGCTCTGGAAACACCATATATTTT. Translated, it gives CASTAGGQVHFSSGNTIYF.